One and the same sample provided the 32 T cell receptor beta chains below, sequenced in a study of CD8 T cells in Susac syndrome. Random hexamers were used to reverse transcribe 0.5 to 1 ug of RNA. Via MiXCR, TCRdb re-called the immunoSEQ multiplex PCR reads, giving one row per CDR3 protein. The repertoire consists of 95,000 to 150,000 distinct CDR3 sequences, with approximately 96% occurring once and the leading ten covering over 0.07%. The sample consisted of CD4+ T cells from PBMCs. All receptors come from a human donor in good health.

The J gene is TRBJ2-6, the V gene TRBV30; 7 positions match TRBD2. Germline V lookup: CDR1 GTSNPN, CDR2 SVGIG (reference sequence). This CDR3 contains 15 residues. Trimming cost V 3 bases and J 4 bases; bases outside gene matches: 6. This CDR3 is CAWRKGRAGANVLTF. The CDR3 DNA reads as TGTGCCTGGAGGAAAGGGAGGGCCGGGGCCAACGTCCTGACTTTC.

This chain joins TRBV7-2 and TRBJ2-1; D may correspond to TRBD1 or TRBD2 (5 bases each). The CDR3 runs 15 residues. V was clipped by 4 bases and J by 5 bases, with 15 bases between them. Germline CDR1 and CDR2: SGHTA and FQGNSA. The CDR3 spells CASSSLRGENNEQFF. CDR3 DNA sequence: TGTGCCAGCAGCTCCCTCCGGGGCGAGAACAATGAGCAGTTCTTC.

This chain connects TRBV3-1 to TRBJ1-1; D not resolved. The CDR3 consists of 12 residues. The V end lost 5 bases, the J end lost 8 bases, and 12 bases lay between the germline ends. Germline assignment: CDR1 LGHDT and CDR2 YNNKEL (reference sequence). CDR3 residues: CASSSRPDEAFF. Here the CDR3 DNA reads TGTGCCAGCAGCTCCCGGCCGGACGAAGCTTTCTTT.

The chain combines TRBV2 with TRBJ1-5; 10 bases align to TRBD1. The J segment lost 6 bases and the V segment lost 7 bases, leaving 6 bases of the junction unmatched. Germline CDR1 SNHLY, CDR2 FYNNEI. CDR3 size: 14 residues. CDR3 DNA sequence: TGTGCCAGCAACCTGGACAGGGGGAGTCAGCCCCAGCATTTT. Protein product: CASNLDRGSQPQHF.

The rearrangement joins TRBV10-3 to TRBJ2-1; 9 nucleotides align to TRBD2. V was clipped by 4 bases and J by 7 bases; unmatched bases: 8. The CDR3 runs to 15 residues. CDR1 and CDR2 (germline): ENHRY, SYGVKD. CDR3 nucleotide sequence: TGTGCCATCAGTGCTCCGCCGCGGGAGGGTAATGAGCAGTTCTTC. This sequence encodes CAISAPPREGNEQFF.

This rearrangement joins TRBV20-1 to TRBJ1-1; D unclear. V was cut by 0 bases and J by 10 bases, with 18 bases left in between. CDR3 length equals 14 residues. Per the germline V gene, CDR1 is DFQATT and CDR2 is SNEGSKA (reference sequence). CDR3 DNA sequence: TGCAGTGCTAGAGACCCCTGGGCAGTACGTGTAGCTTTCTTT. Translating gives CSARDPWAVRVAFF.

The J gene is TRBJ1-2, the V gene TRBV20-1; 8 bases are shared with TRBD1. V was pared by 6 bases and J by 8 bases, with 23 bases of the junction left unmatched. The CDR3 length is 17 residues. CDR1 and CDR2 from the germline V gene are DFQATT and SNEGSKA (reference sequence). CDR3 residues: CSARVNPQGVQQGGYTF. In DNA, the CDR3 is TGCAGTGCCAGGGTCAATCCACAGGGGGTCCAACAGGGGGGCTACACCTTC.

The chain combines TRBV12-3 or TRBV12-4 with TRBJ1-5; no clear D gene. The CDR3 is made up of 13 amino acids. V dropped 3 bases and J dropped 7 bases, with 10 bases sitting between them. This chain's CDR3 is CASSLGRRQPQHF. The CDR3 coding sequence is TGTGCCAGCAGTTTGGGTAGAAGGCAGCCCCAGCATTTT.

The chain combines TRBV6-1 with TRBJ1-2; 9 positions agree with TRBD1. The V and J ends lost 6 bases and 6 bases, in that order; junction bases with no gene match: 8. The CDR3 loop spans 14 amino acids. Germline values: CDR1 MNHNS, CDR2 SASEGT. CDR3 protein: CASRPTGGGDGYTF. CDR3 sequence (DNA): TGTGCCAGCAGGCCAACAGGGGGCGGCGATGGCTACACCTTC.

The rearrangement joins TRBV20-1 to TRBJ2-3; 7 bases line up with TRBD2. Germline V lookup: CDR1 DFQATT, CDR2 SNEGSKA (reference sequence). Unmatched junction bases numbered 4, after V lost 5 bases and J lost 8 bases. The CDR3 extends over 11 amino acids. Here the CDR3 reads CSAVRGGTQYF. The CDR3 DNA follows: TGCAGTGCTGTACGCGGGGGTACGCAGTATTTT.

This clonotype was seen more than once but under ten times. J is TRBJ2-7 and V is TRBV5-4; no definite D call. The V gene's germline CDR1 is SGHNT and CDR2 YYREEE (reference sequence). This CDR3 region has 14 residues. V was trimmed by 0 bases and J by 0 bases, leaving 7 bases between them. The CDR3 nucleotides are TGTGCCAGCAGCTTGGCGGGCTCCTCCTACGAGCAGTACTTC. Translating gives CASSLAGSSYEQYF.

The chain has TRBV10-3 and TRBJ2-1; 9 nucleotides agree with TRBD2. V lost 6 bases to trimming and J lost 6 bases; unmatched junction nucleotides: 6. This CDR3 comprises 14 residues. Germline CDR1 is ENHRY and CDR2 is SYGVKD. In DNA, the CDR3 is TGTGCCATCAGGGGGGCAGCGGGGGGCAATGAGCAGTTCTTC. Its translation: CAIRGAAGGNEQFF.

This chain links TRBV15 with TRBJ1-1; a weak D match, TRBD1 (5 bases). The CDR3 runs to 13 residues. In germline, CDR1 is LNHNV, CDR2 YYDKDF (reference sequence). Trimming shortened V by 8 bases and J by 1 base, and 11 bases separated the two germline ends. CDR3 DNA sequence: TGTGCCACCGCCCGGGGGACGAACACTGAAGCTTTCTTT. Amino acids: CATARGTNTEAFF.

This clonotype was seen only a few times. The chain employs TRBV30 and TRBJ2-7, with a tentative D call TRBD2 (6 bases). V dropped 5 bases and J dropped 0 bases, with 11 bases sitting between them. Germline CDR1 GTSNPN, CDR2 SVGIG (reference sequence). This CDR3 has 13 residues. This CDR3 is CAWGGGPSYEQYF. CDR3 nucleotides: TGTGCCTGGGGTGGAGGGCCCTCCTACGAGCAGTACTTC.

The CDR3 protein is CASSLLGDTQYF. The CDR3 DNA is TGTGCCAGCAGTCTTCTCGGAGATACGCAGTATTTT. The rearrangement uses TRBV6-5 and TRBJ2-3; D not resolved. Trimming took off 5 bases at V and 5 bases at J, with 8 bases between the two ends. Germline loops: CDR1 MNHEY, CDR2 SVGAGI. The CDR3 consists of 12 residues.

DNA for the CDR3: TGCGCCAGCAGCTTGACGGCCAGGGTTGGCTACACCTTC. Its translation is CASSLTARVGYTF. V and J are TRBV5-1 and TRBJ1-2; possibly TRBD1 for D (5 bases). The CDR3 length is 13 residues. Trimming shortened V by 1 base and J by 7 bases, and 11 bases separated the two germline ends. Germline lookup yields CDR1 SGHRS and CDR2 YFSETQ.

The chain carries TRBV4-1 and TRBJ2-5; D remains unclear. V was pared by 2 bases and J by 1 base, with 23 bases between. Germline V CDR1 and CDR2: MGHRA, YSYEKL. This CDR3 region has 19 residues. CDR3 region: CASSQLKWARNEIQETQYF. For the CDR3, the DNA is TGCGCCAGCAGCCAACTAAAATGGGCTCGGAACGAAATCCAAGAGACCCAGTACTTC.

The genes are TRBV9 and TRBJ2-2; D is undetermined. The ends were cut back, 1 base at V and 1 base at J, with 20 bases in the middle. CDR3 size: 19 residues. Germline V gene lookup returns CDR1 SGDLS and CDR2 YYNGEE. The CDR3 DNA reads TGTGCCAGCAGCGTAAGGCAGCCTCTAAAGGGCATGAACACCGGGGAGCTGTTTTTT. This encodes CASSVRQPLKGMNTGELFF.

The rearrangement links TRBV5-6 to TRBJ1-2, with D perhaps TRBD1 (6 bases). The length of the CDR3 is 17 residues. Germline loops: CDR1 SGHDT, CDR2 YYEEEE. V was trimmed by 0 bases and J by 0 bases, leaving 15 bases between them. CDR3 amino acids: CASSLAGDPSTNYGYTF. CDR3 in DNA: TGTGCCAGCAGCTTGGCAGGGGACCCTTCCACTAACTATGGCTACACCTTC.

This chain joins TRBV9 and TRBJ2-2, with D perhaps given as TRBD1 or TRBD2 (5 bases each). Per the germline V gene, CDR1 is SGDLS and CDR2 is YYNGEE. The CDR3 is 14 residues long. Trimming cost V 4 bases and J 6 bases, with 13 bases left between them. DNA of the CDR3: TGTGCCAGCAGCCCAGTACCGGGGCCCGGGGAGCTGTTTTTT. As protein: CASSPVPGPGELFF.

The chain uses TRBV29-1 and TRBJ1-2; TRBD1 might be the D (6 bases). The CDR3 covers 13 residues. Germline-derived CDR1 and CDR2 are SQVTM and ANQGSEA. V shed 5 bases and J shed 8 bases, with 18 bases lying between them. CDR3 nucleotide sequence: TGCAGCGTTTACAGACAGGAGGCGAGGGGCTACACCTTC. This encodes CSVYRQEARGYTF.

This chain joins TRBV20-1 and TRBJ1-1; D unclear. Germline CDR1 reads DFQATT; CDR2 reads SNEGSKA (reference sequence). The CDR3 sequence is 13 residues long. Trimming took 5 bases from V and 4 from J, leaving 14 bases between them. DNA of the CDR3: TGCAGTGCTGCCGGACCCGAGGGCACTGAAGCTTTCTTT. This gives the protein CSAAGPEGTEAFF.

The V call is TRBV20-1, the J call TRBJ2-3; tentative D call: TRBD1 (9 bases). The CDR3 length is 19 residues. Germline CDR1 DFQATT, CDR2 SNEGSKA (reference sequence). Trimming took off 0 bases at V and 1 base at J, with 23 bases between the two ends. The CDR3 DNA is TGCAGTGCTAGAGATACAGGGGGCGCAACGACTAGCGGCACAGATACGCAGTATTTT. Protein product: CSARDTGGATTSGTDTQYF.

The DNA of the CDR3 is TGTGCCAGCAGTGGCACAGGGGCGACTAATGAAAAACTGTTTTTT. Translation gives CASSGTGATNEKLFF. The V call is TRBV25-1, the J call TRBJ1-4; 7 positions agree with TRBD1. This CDR3 spans 15 amino acids. Per germline, CDR1 MGHDK and CDR2 SYGVNS. Losses at the gene ends were 4 bases for V and 2 bases for J; bases not matched to a gene: 4.

The chain's CDR3 is CASSLFGWGQPNTGELFF. CDR3 DNA sequence: TGCGCCAGCAGCTTGTTTGGATGGGGACAGCCGAACACCGGGGAGCTGTTTTTT. The rearrangement uses TRBV5-1 and TRBJ2-2, with 7 nucleotides matching TRBD1. This CDR3 region has 18 residues. Per the germline V gene, CDR1 is SGHRS and CDR2 is YFSETQ. The V and J ends lost 1 base and 0 bases, in that order; junction bases with no gene match: 9.

The genes are TRBV3-1 and TRBJ1-3; D remains ambiguous. This CDR3 is built from 18 residues. Germline V gene sequence: CDR1 LGHDT, CDR2 YNNKEL (reference sequence). V was clipped by 4 bases and J by 0 bases, with 19 bases between them. The CDR3 DNA reads as TGTGCCAGCAGCCCCAATACCGGCTTTCCGAGCTCTGGAAACACCATATATTTT. Translation gives CASSPNTGFPSSGNTIYF.

The chain couples TRBV5-1 to TRBJ2-5, with no clear D. Germline assignment: CDR1 SGHRS and CDR2 YFSETQ. The CDR3 runs 13 residues. Trimming took off 1 base at V and 5 bases at J, with 9 bases between the two ends. In DNA, the CDR3 is TGCGCCAGCAGCTTGATGGGGTGGGAGACCCAGTACTTC. This gives the protein CASSLMGWETQYF.

This rearrangement joins TRBV19 to TRBJ1-5; 7 bases agree with TRBD1. The CDR3 consists of 14 residues. CDR1 is LNHDA and CDR2 is SQIVND in the germline V gene (reference sequence). The V gene end was trimmed by 8 bases and the J gene end by 4 bases; junction bases not matched to a gene: 8. The CDR3, as DNA: TGTGCCAGTTCCCACAGGGGTTCTAATCAGCCCCAGCATTTT. Its translation is CASSHRGSNQPQHF.

The chain is built from TRBV27 and TRBJ2-5, with 12 bases lining up with TRBD2. J lost 4 bases, V lost 3 bases, and 6 bases had no gene match. Germline V CDR1 and CDR2: MNHEY, SMNVEV (reference sequence). The CDR3 is 16 amino acids. CDR3 sequence: CASSLKGLAGRETQYF. Here the CDR3 DNA reads TGTGCCAGCAGTTTGAAAGGACTAGCGGGACGAGAGACCCAGTACTTC.

The sample holds one count of this clonotype. A read error may account for a junction end that differs from germline. The chain combines TRBV30 with TRBJ2-1; 8 bases match TRBD1. CDR1 and CDR2 (germline): GTSNPN, SVGIG (reference sequence). The CDR3 runs 10 residues. The CDR3 region has the DNA TGTGCGGGGACCCGGGACAGGTTGGTCTTC. Its protein is CAGTRDRLVF.

The V and J genes are TRBV18 and TRBJ2-5, with TRBD1 as a possible D gene (5 bases). CDR1 KGHSH and CDR2 LQKENI come from the germline V gene. The CDR3 spans 13 residues. V gave up 0 bases and J gave up 5 bases, with 7 bases separating them. CDR3 amino acids: CASSPPAGETQYF. Written as DNA, the CDR3 is TGTGCCAGCTCACCACCGGCAGGGGAGACCCAGTACTTC.

The rearrangement uses TRBV10-3 and TRBJ2-5; possible D gene TRBD1, 7 bases. Per the germline V gene, CDR1 is ENHRY and CDR2 is SYGVKD. Between the trimmed V and J ends, which lost 10 bases and 0 bases, there was a span of 15 bases. The CDR3 sequence is 14 residues long. CDR3 DNA: TGTGCCACACAGGACAGGAGGGACCAAGAGACCCAGTACTTC. Translation: CATQDRRDQETQYF.